The sample holds a few counts of the clone carrying this T cell receptor beta chain. Antigen: not known. This CDR3 is 14 amino acids long. Germline CDR1 is DFQATT and CDR2 is SNEGSKA (reference sequence). V lost 0 bases to trimming and J lost 1 base, with 9 bases between them. This sample was included in a study of T cells in Graves' hyperthyroidism and ophthalmopathy. Study outcomes and limitations: Ophthalmopathy could be told apart from stable hyperthyroidism with a 13 V-J model.

Researchers amplified the TCR beta CDR3 regions from RNA transcripts. The HTBI primer set was used in a first-round RT-PCR of the TCR CDR3. TCRdb redid the calling of the multiplex PCR reads with MiXCR, one entry per CDR3 protein. Counted here are 500,000 to 800,000 distinct CDR3 sequences, roughly 46% occurring once; the ten biggest clones make up under 8%. The sample taken for sequencing was peripheral blood or thyroid tissue (not recorded which). This TCR derives from an adult man with Graves' disease, either hyperthyroidism or ophthalmopathy (not recorded which). The J gene is TRBJ1-1, the V gene TRBV20-1; D might be TRBD1 (5 bases). CDR3 coding DNA: TGCAGTGCTAGAGAGCGGGGGAAGAACACTGAAGCTTTCTTT. It is translated as CSARERGKNTEAFF.